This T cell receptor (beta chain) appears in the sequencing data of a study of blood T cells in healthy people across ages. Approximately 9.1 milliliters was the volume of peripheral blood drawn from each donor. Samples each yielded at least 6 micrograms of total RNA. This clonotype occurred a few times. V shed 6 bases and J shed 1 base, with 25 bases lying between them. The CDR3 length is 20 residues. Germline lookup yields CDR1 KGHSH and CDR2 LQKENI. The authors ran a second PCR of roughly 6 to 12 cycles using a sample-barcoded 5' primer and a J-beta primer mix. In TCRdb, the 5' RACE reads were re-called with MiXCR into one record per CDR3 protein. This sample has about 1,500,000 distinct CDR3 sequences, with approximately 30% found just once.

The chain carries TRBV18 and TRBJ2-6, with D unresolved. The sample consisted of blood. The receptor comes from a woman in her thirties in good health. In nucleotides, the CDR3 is TGTGCCAGCTCGCCCGCGAGTAAGGTTTCGGGTGTGTCTGGGGCCAACGTCCTGACTTTC. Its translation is CASSPASKVSGVSGANVLTF.